This TCR beta chain was obtained from a study of blood T cell repertoires in COVID-19. Study at large: Donors in the United States, Italy and Spain gave samples during acute or convalescent COVID-19. PBMCs, B-cell-depleted T cells, or T cells were the source of the cDNA or gDNA that made up the material.

Original processing methods: It was from reference gene primer amplification that nucleated cell counts were estimated. This table comes from immunoSEQ multiplex PCR, and its TCRdb copy is limited to in-frame clones, with some not included. V, J and clone size derive from that table, while D and trimming were established from the DNA sequence. There are about 150,000 clones in the sample; 84% occur only once, and about 5.1% lies in the top ten. The sample holds a few counts of this clone. The same CDR3 arises from other DNA sequences in this sample as well. Looked up from germline, CDR1 is SGHTA and CDR2 is FQGTGA. Trimming at V came to 5 bases and at J to 0 bases, leaving 4 bases not matched to a gene. The CDR3 covers 15 residues.

This clonotype originated in a human donor in a cohort sampled during active COVID-19. This chain uses TRBV7-3 with TRBJ1-1, with 9 positions matching TRBD1. Input material: peripheral blood. Here the CDR3 DNA reads TGTGCCAGCAGCCGACAGGGGGGGATGAACACTGAAGCTTTCTTT. It specifies CASSRQGGMNTEAFF.